This T cell receptor (beta chain) was sequenced in a study of T cells in localized non-small cell lung cancer. The study's findings and limits: Tumor samples were not multi-region, leaving intratumor heterogeneity unexcluded. Adjacent lung exhibited a median of about 50 among the 100 most abundant tumor clones. Compared with tumor, uninvolved adjacent lung displayed greater T cell clonality, ranking highest overall. Longer overall survival associated with higher blood T cell density; shorter survival with higher adjacent-lung clonality.

A remark on this clone: The antigen remains undetermined.

CDR1 is SGHAT, CDR2 FQNNGV, per germline. This CDR3 contains 17 residues. The V end was cut by 3 bases, the J end by 4 bases, with 21 bases between. TCRdb's table, derived via immunoSEQ multiplex PCR, lists solely in-frame clones and lacks some. Here the sample spans just under 20,000 clones, about 83% being singletons. The sequences come from peripheral blood, collected before any cancer treatment. The chain joins TRBV11-2 to TRBJ1-2; D may be TRBD1 (6 bases). The clonotype originates from a man aged 40 to 75 with stage I lung adenocarcinoma. The CDR3 nucleotides are TGTGCCAGCAGCTTTTCAGGGGAAAGAGCGGCTAGCTATGGCTACACCTTC. Translated: CASSFSGERAASYGYTF.